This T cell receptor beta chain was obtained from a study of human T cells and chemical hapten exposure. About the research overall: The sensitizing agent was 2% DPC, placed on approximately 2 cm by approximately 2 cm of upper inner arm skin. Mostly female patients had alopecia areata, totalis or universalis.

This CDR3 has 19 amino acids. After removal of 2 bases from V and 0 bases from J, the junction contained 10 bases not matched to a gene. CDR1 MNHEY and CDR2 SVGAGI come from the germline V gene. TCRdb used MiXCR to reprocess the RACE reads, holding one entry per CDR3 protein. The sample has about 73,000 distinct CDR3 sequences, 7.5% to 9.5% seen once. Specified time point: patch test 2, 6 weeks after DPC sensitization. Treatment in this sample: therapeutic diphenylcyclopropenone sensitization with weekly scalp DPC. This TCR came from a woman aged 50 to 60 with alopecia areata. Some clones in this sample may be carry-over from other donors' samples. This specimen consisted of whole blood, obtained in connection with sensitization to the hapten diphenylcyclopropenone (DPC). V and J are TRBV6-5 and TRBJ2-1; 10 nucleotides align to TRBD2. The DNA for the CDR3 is TGTGCCAGCAGTTACCCGGCTAGCGGGGGCCAAAGCTCCTACAATGAGCAGTTCTTC. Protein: CASSYPASGGQSSYNEQFF.